This TCR beta chain was captured by sequencing in a study of T cells in tuberculosis. The method was immunoSEQ multiplex PCR; TCRdb's version includes in-frame clones alone and lacks a portion of them. Of approximately 59,000 clones in the sample, about four fifths were seen once. After thawing and overnight rest, PBMC were stained with GMM-loaded CD1B tetramer, viability dye and anti-CD3 for sorting. The lipid loaded on the CD1B tetramers was C32 glucose monomycolate from Rhodococcus equi. The origin of this receptor is an adult woman with latent tuberculosis. Sample: CD1b-GMM tetramer-negative cells sorted from PBMCs.

DNA for the CDR3: TGCAGCGAGGGGATCGGGGAGACCCAGTACTTC. Its translation is CSEGIGETQYF. The V call is TRBV29-1, the J call TRBJ2-5, with D possibly being TRBD1 (5 bases). Per the germline V gene, CDR1 is SQVTM and CDR2 is ANQGSEA. CDR3 length equals 11 residues. V lost 7 bases and J 5 bases, leaving 11 bases between the germline ends.